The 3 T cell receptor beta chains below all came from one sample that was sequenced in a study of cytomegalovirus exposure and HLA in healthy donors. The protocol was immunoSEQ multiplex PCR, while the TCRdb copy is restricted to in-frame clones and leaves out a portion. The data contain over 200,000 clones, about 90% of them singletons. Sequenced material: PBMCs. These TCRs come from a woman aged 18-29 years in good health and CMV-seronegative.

CDR3 DNA sequence: TGTGCCAGTAACGGGGGGGGAAGGTACGAGCAGTACTTC. It encodes CASNGGGRYEQYF. V is TRBV6-1 and J is TRBJ2-7; TRBD2 agrees at 8 bases. V was clipped by 9 bases and J by 4 bases; unmatched bases: 8. The CDR3 extends over 13 amino acids. Germline V gene data show CDR1 as MNHNS and CDR2 as SASEGT.

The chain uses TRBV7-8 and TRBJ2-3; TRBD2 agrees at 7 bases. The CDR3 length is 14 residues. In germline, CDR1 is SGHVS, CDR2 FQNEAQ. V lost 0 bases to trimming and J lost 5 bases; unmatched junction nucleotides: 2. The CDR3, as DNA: TGTGCCAGCAGCTTAGCGCGGGAGCTAGATACGCAGTATTTT. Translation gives CASSLARELDTQYF.

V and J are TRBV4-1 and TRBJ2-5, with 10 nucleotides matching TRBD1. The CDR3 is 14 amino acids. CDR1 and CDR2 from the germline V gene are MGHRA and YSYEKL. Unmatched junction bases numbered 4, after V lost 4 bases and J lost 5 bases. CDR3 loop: CASSLGTGAETQYF. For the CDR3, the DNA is TGCGCCAGCAGCCTCGGGACAGGGGCGGAGACCCAGTACTTC.